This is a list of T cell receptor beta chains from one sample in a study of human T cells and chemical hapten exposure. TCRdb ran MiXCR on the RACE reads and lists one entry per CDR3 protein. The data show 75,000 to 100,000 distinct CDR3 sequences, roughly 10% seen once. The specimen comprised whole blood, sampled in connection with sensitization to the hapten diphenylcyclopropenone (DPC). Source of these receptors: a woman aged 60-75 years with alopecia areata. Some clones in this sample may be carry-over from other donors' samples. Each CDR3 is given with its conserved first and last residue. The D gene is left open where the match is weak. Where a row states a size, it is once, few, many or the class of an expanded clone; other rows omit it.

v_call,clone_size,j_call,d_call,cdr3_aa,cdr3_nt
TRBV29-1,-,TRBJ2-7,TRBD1,CSVGQGLPYEQYF,TGCAGCGTTGGACAGGGTTTGCCCTACGAGCAGTACTTC
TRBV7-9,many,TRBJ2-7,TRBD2,CASSPGLAGTSYEQYF,TGTGCCAGCAGCCCGGGACTAGCGGGGACCTCCTACGAGCAGTACTTC
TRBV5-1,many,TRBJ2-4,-,CASSWTGQEYKNIQYF,TGCGCCAGCAGCTGGACTGGGCAGGAGTACAAAAACATTCAGTACTTC
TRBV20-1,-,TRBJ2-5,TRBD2,CSASKRWSSGAYQETQYF,TGCAGTGCTAGCAAGCGGTGGTCTAGCGGGGCGTACCAAGAGACCCAGTACTTC
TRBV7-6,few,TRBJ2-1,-,CASSLDGSYNEQFF,TGTGCCAGCAGCTTGGACGGATCCTACAATGAGCAGTTCTTC
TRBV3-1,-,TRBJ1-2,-,CASSQGRSNYGYTF,TGTGCCAGCAGCCAAGGGAGGTCTAACTATGGCTACACCTTC
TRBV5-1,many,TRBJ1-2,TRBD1,CASSQLPPGQENYGYTF,TGCGCCAGCAGCCAACTACCTCCGGGACAGGAGAACTATGGCTACACCTTC
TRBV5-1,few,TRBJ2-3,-,CASRDQLGTDTQYF,TGCGCCAGCAGAGACCAGCTGGGCACAGATACGCAGTATTTT
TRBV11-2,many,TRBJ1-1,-,CASSRDTLYPEAFF,TGTGCCAGCAGCAGGGACACGTTATATCCTGAAGCTTTCTTT
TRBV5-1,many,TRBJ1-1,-,CASSPRTANTEAFF,TGCGCCAGCAGCCCCAGGACGGCGAACACTGAAGCTTTCTTT
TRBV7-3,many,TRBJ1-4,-,CAKRDCGSSLMKNCFF,-
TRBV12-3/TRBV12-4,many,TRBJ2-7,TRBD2,CASSLVYGGAYYEQYF,TGTGCCAGCAGTTTAGTGTACGGGGGGGCCTATTACGAGCAGTACTTC
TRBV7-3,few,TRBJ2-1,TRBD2,CASSPSGTSVNEQFF,TGTGCCAGCAGCCCTTCCGGGACTAGCGTAAATGAGCAGTTCTTC
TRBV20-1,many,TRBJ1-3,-,CSAPTPGNTIYF,TGCAGTGCCCCTACACCGGGAAACACCATATATTTT
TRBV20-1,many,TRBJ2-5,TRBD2,CSARVPLAGLETQYF,TGCAGTGCTAGAGTCCCGCTAGCGGGGTTGGAGACCCAGTACTTC
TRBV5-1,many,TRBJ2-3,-,CASSYRFGGGTDTQYF,TGCGCCAGCAGCTACCGGTTTGGCGGCGGAACAGATACGCAGTATTTT